One and the same sample provided the 8 T cell receptor beta chains below, sequenced in a study of beta chain features in type 1 diabetes. Study-wide results and caveats: TCRB CDR3s were moderately but significantly shorter in Type 1 diabetes patients in all four CD4+ subsets.

The sequenced template was cDNA made from the entire isolated RNA. The data were produced by immunoSEQ multiplex PCR, yet TCRdb's version contains in-frame clones alone and is incomplete. Among 300,000 to 400,000 clones listed, 13% were seen once. Antigens of these TCRs are unknown. Sequences were obtained from naive CD4+ T cells from blood. The receptors were gathered from a woman younger than 35 with type 1 diabetes.

This chain connects TRBV23-1 to TRBJ1-5; TRBD1 matches at 7 bases. TRBV23-1 carries the ORF label, with uncertain function. The CDR3 has 13 residues. V dropped 7 bases and J dropped 6; count of bases not matched to a gene: 6. CDR3 sequence: CASNRGRFQPQHF. For the CDR3, the DNA is TGCGCCAGCAACAGGGGCCGGTTTCAGCCCCAGCATTTT.

The chain joins TRBV28 to TRBJ2-5; 7 bases line up with TRBD1. V was pared by 6 bases and J by 5 bases, with 3 bases of the junction left unmatched. The length of the CDR3 is 12 residues. Germline V gives CDR1 MDHEN, CDR2 SYDVKM. The CDR3 protein is CASRGQMETQYF. The CDR3 nucleotides read TGTGCCAGCAGGGGACAGATGGAGACCCAGTACTTC.

This chain joins TRBV4-3 and TRBJ2-1; tentative D call: TRBD2 (6 bases). Germline loops: CDR1 LGHNA, CDR2 YSLEER. Trimming took off 0 bases at V and 7 bases at J, with 13 bases between the two ends. The CDR3 is made up of 15 amino acids. The CDR3 is CASSQDAPRGNEQFF. In DNA form, the CDR3 reads TGCGCCAGCAGCCAAGATGCCCCCCGGGGGAATGAGCAGTTCTTC.

The chain combines TRBV5-1 with TRBJ2-7, with 14 bases aligning to TRBD2. This CDR3 region has 17 residues. The V and J ends lost 5 bases and 4 bases, in that order; junction bases with no gene match: 11. The germline CDR1 and CDR2 sequences are SGHRS and YFSETQ. The CDR3 nucleotides are TGCGCCAGCAGACTCGGGACTAGCGGGAGAACTCCGTACGAGCAGTACTTC. This codes for CASRLGTSGRTPYEQYF.

In its sample, this clone was seen a few times. This chain connects TRBV30 to TRBJ1-5; D is undetermined. CDR1 is GTSNPN and CDR2 is SVGIG in the germline V gene (reference sequence). Trimming took off 0 bases at V and 10 bases at J, with 13 bases between the two ends. CDR3 length equals 13 residues. CDR3 residues: CAWSVSAGEPQHF. The CDR3 DNA follows: TGTGCCTGGAGTGTCTCGGCCGGGGAACCCCAGCATTTT.

In this sample, this clone turned up a few times. The chain uses TRBV6-6 and TRBJ1-2; 9 bases are a match to TRBD1. The CDR3 consists of 14 residues. In germline, CDR1 is MNHNY, CDR2 SVGAGI (reference sequence). Trimming cost V 10 bases and J 5 bases; bases outside gene matches: 11. CDR3: CATRDRVDTYGYTF. The CDR3 DNA is TGTGCCACCAGGGACAGGGTCGATACATATGGCTACACCTTC.

This clone came up a few times. J is TRBJ2-1 and V is TRBV15; 10 bases map to TRBD2. The germline V gene has CDR1 LNHNV and CDR2 YYDKDF (reference sequence). Trimming cost V 8 bases and J 4 bases; bases outside gene matches: 14. The length of the CDR3 is 17 residues. CDR3 nucleotides: TGTGCCACCGGGACAGCGGGAGGGCCGGTACTTTACAATGAGCAGTTCTTC. This sequence encodes CATGTAGGPVLYNEQFF.

V and J are TRBV25-1 and TRBJ1-3; the match to TRBD1 covers 7 bases. The ends lost 10 bases at V and 0 bases at J; junction bases unmatched: 3. CDR3 length equals 13 residues. CDR1 is MGHDK and CDR2 is SYGVNS in the germline V gene. CDR3 loop: CATGDSSGNTIYF. As DNA, the CDR3 is TGTGCCACCGGGGACAGCTCTGGAAACACCATATATTTT.